This T cell receptor beta chain is drawn from a study of Ad26.COV2.S vaccination and SARS-CoV-2 variants (dated by TCRdb to the early 2020s). Context from the whole study: Vaccine-arm donors came from COV1001, a multicentre, randomized, double-blind, placebo-controlled phase I-IIa trial of Ad26.COV2.S in healthy adults. TCRbeta repertoire sequencing served as the tool for gauging how specific and how broad the SARS-CoV-2-reactive T cell receptors were following Ad26.COV2.S vaccination. Investigators remained blinded to trial group allocation during experiments and outcome assessment. Trial participants were randomized into five groups of five: low-dose or high-dose Ad26.COV2.S given once or twice, or placebo on both occasions. Ad26.COV2.S was administered intramuscularly at a dose of 5x10^10 or 1x10^11 viral particles, either as one shot or as two shots given 56 days apart. A total of approximately 30 samples were included in the TCR-sequenced set, comprising approximately 20 Ad26.COV2.S vaccine recipients, 5 placebo recipients and 8 SARS-CoV-2 convalescent individuals.

Overall study outcomes, separate from this receptor: Compared with placebo recipients, Ad26.COV2.S recipients showed higher spike-specific TCR breadth (P = 0.0014). After vaccination, substantial breadth of spike-specific CD8+ and CD4+ T cell responses was reported. The study was not powered to compare responses between vaccine doses or regimens. Comparable non-spike TCR breadth was observed between vaccine and placebo recipients, consistent with only spike being contained in the vaccine. According to the authors, total T cell responses may have been underestimated by the TCR breadth and depth analyses.

TCRbeta CDR3 regions were sequenced with the immunoSEQ Assay. After extraction, genomic DNA underwent amplification by bias-controlled multiplex PCR, followed by high-throughput sequencing. Under the source paper's analysis protocol: To quantify the absolute abundance of every unique TCRbeta CDR3 region, sequences were collapsed and filtered. T cell fraction was estimated by normalizing TCRbeta template counts to usable DNA, with usable DNA measured through amplification of reference genes found in all nucleated cells. Repertoire TCRs were annotated as SARS-CoV-2-specific when V gene, CDR3 amino acid sequence and J gene were exactly matched to a known reactive TCR set. MIRA supplied the reference SARS-CoV-2 TCR set, which was filtered for enrichment in COVID-19-positive ImmuneCODE repertoires so that public or cross-reactive TCRs were removed. Based on the MIRA antigens, annotated TCRs were further analysed at the level of specific ORF or position within ORF. Depth was the summed frequency of annotated unique rearrangements, while breadth was defined as annotated unique rearrangements over total unique productive rearrangements. Two-sided Wilcoxon rank-sum tests were used to compare TCR breadth between groups. TCRdb took over this immuneACCESS table, retaining in-frame rearrangements with V and J assigned. Such tables are incomplete; in checked studies, under half of the missing clones stem from an unresolved V gene, and the remainder is unexplained. V, J and clone size are those of that table, while D and trimming were read from the DNA. The sample contains 200,000 to 300,000 clones, approximately 90% of them found a single time. Clones ranked in the top ten supply around a tenth of the sample.

The treatment or condition label on this specimen signifies: roughly 19 received Ad26.COV2.S at low or high dose, single or two shots; about 5 received placebo; per-sample allocation not given. Repertoires of vaccine and placebo recipients were sequenced from samples taken on day 63 after the first injection. Cohort 1b enrolled roughly 25 adults aged 18-55 years at a single site in Boston, USA, between 29 July and 7 August 2020. As a vaccine, Ad26.COV2.S was a replication-incompetent adenovirus type 26 vector that expressed a prefusion-stabilized SARS-CoV-2 spike protein derived from the original Wuhan strain. On this clone itself: Its antigen is currently not known. The input lacks base qualities; no much larger clone sits a single base away.

The CDR3 sequence holds 12 residues, the cysteine and phenylalanine included. Solely the CDR3 DNA is kept, with 36 bases framed from the first base. Trimming costs V 8 bases and J 2 bases, and their ends lie 9 bases apart. The germline V gene (reference sequence) specifies SGHAT as CDR1 and FQDESV as CDR2. The starting material was peripheral blood, obtained in a trial of Ad26.COV2.S vaccine versus placebo. The V and J segments used are TRBV11-1 and TRBJ1-1, with the D gene uncertain. The sequence was obtained from a person between 18 and 59 years old who received the Ad26.COV2.S COVID-19 vaccine or a placebo. Read as DNA, the sequence is TGTGCCAGCTCCCAGGCTAACACTGAAGCTTTCTTT. This gives the protein CASSQANTEAFF.